The present TCR beta chain was sequenced within a study of early T cells in non-severe SARS-CoV-2 infection. Across the whole study: RNA in bulk from unsorted whole blood was sequenced, and chains were unpaired.

As regards this clonotype: As yet, its antigen is unknown.

The study's findings and limits: Matches to VDJdb favored anti-spike CD8 responses and missed private and CD4 specificities.

Germline V gene data show CDR1 as SGHDT and CDR2 as YYEEEE. The CDR3 sequence is 15 residues long. Trimming removed 1 base at V and 3 bases at J, with 13 bases between. Unique molecular identifiers were affixed to single, distinct cDNA molecules. MiXCR, run by TCRdb on the 5' RACE reads, gives a single entry per CDR3 protein. Here the sample spans approximately 70,000 distinct CDR3 sequences, about 12% being singletons. This sample comprised whole blood, obtained at baseline. The receptor was derived from an adult who was a healthcare worker with PCR-confirmed SARS-CoV-2 infection or an uninfected control (not recorded which). The donor label of this sample is uncertain. The J gene is TRBJ1-1, the V gene TRBV5-6, with D possibly TRBD1 on 5 matching bases. The CDR3 nucleotides read TGTGCCAGCAGCTTGAATACAGGCCGCCACACTGAAGCTTTCTTT. This encodes CASSLNTGRHTEAFF.